This paragraph covers one TCR beta chain sequence. The data belong to a study of molecular identifiers for immune sequencing clone quantification. Germline V gene lookup returns CDR1 GTSNPN and CDR2 SVGIG (reference sequence). The CDR3 consists of 11 residues. V was pared by 0 bases and J by 14 bases, with 11 bases between. TCRdb re-called the PCR reads with MiXCR, one entry per CDR3 protein. The sample records fewer than 350,000 distinct CDR3 sequences, roughly 24% being singletons. Investigators produced naive CD8 libraries from around 20,000 to 1,000,000 sorted cells, drawing on 10%, 30% or 50% RNA.

The specimen sequenced was naive CD8+ T cells from blood, with Jurkat cell RNA spiked in. Sample subset: FACS-sorted CD8+CD4-CCR7+CD45RA+ naive T cells. The receptor comes from a human donor in good health. Some libraries in this study had Jurkat cell RNA spiked in. V is TRBV30 and J is TRBJ2-1, with D possibly matching TRBD2 (5 bases). The CDR3 nucleotides are TGTGCCTGGAGTGTACTAGGGTTCGAGTTCTTC. Residues: CAWSVLGFEFF. The whole variable domain, remainder taken from reference TRBV30 and TRBJ2-1, is SQTIHQWPATLVQPVGSPLSLECTVEGTSNPNLYWYRQAAGRGLQLLFYSVGIGQISSEVPQNLSASRPQDRQFILSSKKLLLSDSGFYLCAWSVLGFEFFGPGTRLTVL.